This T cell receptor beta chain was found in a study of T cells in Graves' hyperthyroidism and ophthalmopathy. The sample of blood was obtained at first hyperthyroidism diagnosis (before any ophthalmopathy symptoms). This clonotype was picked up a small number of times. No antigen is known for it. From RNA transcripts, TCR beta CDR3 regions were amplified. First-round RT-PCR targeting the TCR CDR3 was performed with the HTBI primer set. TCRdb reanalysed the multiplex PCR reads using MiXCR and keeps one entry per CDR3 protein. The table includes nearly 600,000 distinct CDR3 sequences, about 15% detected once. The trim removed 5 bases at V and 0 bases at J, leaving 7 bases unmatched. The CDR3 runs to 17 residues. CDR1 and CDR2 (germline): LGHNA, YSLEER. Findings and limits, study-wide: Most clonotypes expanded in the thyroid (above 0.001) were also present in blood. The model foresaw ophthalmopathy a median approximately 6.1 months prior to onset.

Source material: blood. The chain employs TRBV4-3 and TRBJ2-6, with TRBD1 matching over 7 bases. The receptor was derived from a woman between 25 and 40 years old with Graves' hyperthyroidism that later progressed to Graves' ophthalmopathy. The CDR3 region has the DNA TGCGCCAGCAGCAAAGGGGGCGGGCACTCTGGGGCCAACGTCCTGACTTTC. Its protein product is CASSKGGGHSGANVLTF.